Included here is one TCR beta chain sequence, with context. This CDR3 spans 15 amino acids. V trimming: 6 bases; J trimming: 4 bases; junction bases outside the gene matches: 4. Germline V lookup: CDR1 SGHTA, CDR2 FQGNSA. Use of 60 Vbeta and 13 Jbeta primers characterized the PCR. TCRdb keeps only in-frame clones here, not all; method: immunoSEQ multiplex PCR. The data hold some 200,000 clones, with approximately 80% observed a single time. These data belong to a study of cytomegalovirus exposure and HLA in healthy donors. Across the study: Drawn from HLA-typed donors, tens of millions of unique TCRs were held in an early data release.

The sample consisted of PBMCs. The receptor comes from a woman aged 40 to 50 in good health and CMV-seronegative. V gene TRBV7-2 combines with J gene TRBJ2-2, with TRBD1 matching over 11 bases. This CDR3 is CASRRDRGSTGELFF. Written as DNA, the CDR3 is TGTGCCAGCAGACGGGACAGGGGGAGCACCGGGGAGCTGTTTTTT.